Listed below are T cell receptor beta chains from one sample, sequenced in a study of T-cell reconstitution after alpha-beta-depleted transplantation in children. Each CDR3 protein gets one entry after TCRdb re-called the PCR reads with MiXCR. The sample carries over 150,000 distinct CDR3 sequences, 5.5% to 7% recorded once. The sequenced sample was PBMCs, obtained before TCRalphabeta/CD19-depleted stem cell transplant. These TCRs come from a boy younger than 10 with acute lymphoblastic leukemia, due to receive a stem cell transplant. Each CDR3 is given with its conserved first and last residue. D genes are given only for firm matches. Some rows have no size entry. The others give once, few or many, or a class for an expanded clone.

-,-,TRBV7-3,TRBJ2-5,CASSMGYQETQYF,TGTGCCAGCAGCATGGGGTACCAAGAGACCCAGTACTTC
many,TRBD2,TRBV12-3/TRBV12-4,TRBJ2-1,CASSLVLAVEDF,TGTGCCAGCAGTTTAGTACTAGCGGTAGAAGACTTC
many,-,TRBV29-1,TRBJ2-6,CSAETGANVLTF,TGCAGCGCCGAAACAGGGGCCAACGTCCTGACTTTC
many,TRBD1,TRBV5-6,TRBJ2-1,CASSLGTGNEQFF,TGTGCCAGCAGCTTGGGGACAGGCAATGAGCAGTTCTTC
few,-,TRBV20-1,TRBJ2-1,CSARDAGYNEQFF,TGCAGTGCTAGAGACGCGGGGTACAATGAGCAGTTCTTC
-,-,TRBV29-1,TRBJ1-2,CSVEWGRDYGYTF,TGCAGCGTTGAATGGGGGCGAGACTATGGCTACACCTTC
few,TRBD2,TRBV13,TRBJ2-2,CASTPERGNTGELFF,TGTGCCAGCACCCCCGAGCGGGGGAACACCGGGGAGCTGTTTTTT
-,TRBD2,TRBV7-3,TRBJ2-5,CASSRSGGATETQYF,TGTGCCAGCAGCCGAAGCGGGGGGGCCACGGAGACCCAGTACTTC
many,-,TRBV24-1,TRBJ1-2,CATSDWQLNYGYTF,TGTGCCACCAGTGATTGGCAGCTTAACTATGGCTACACCTTC
-,TRBD1,TRBV20-1,TRBJ1-2,CSARDLRGQGDGYTF,TGCAGTGCTAGAGATCTTAGGGGACAGGGAGATGGCTACACCTTC
many,-,TRBV27,TRBJ2-3,CASSFQGPTDTQYF,TGTGCCAGCAGTTTTCAGGGACCCACAGATACGCAGTATTTT
many,TRBD1,TRBV25-1,TRBJ1-5,CASSRTGANQPQHF,TGTGCCAGCAGCAGGACAGGGGCCAATCAGCCCCAGCATTTT
many,-,TRBV5-1,TRBJ1-4,CASSLAPGMGEKLFF,TGCGCCAGCAGCTTGGCCCCAGGGATGGGTGAAAAACTGTTTTTT
many,-,TRBV29-1,TRBJ1-5,CSVGHYSNQPQHF,TGCAGCGTTGGACATTATAGCAATCAGCCCCAGCATTTT
few,TRBD1,TRBV5-1,TRBJ1-6,CASSEGQGNAYNSPLHF,TGCGCCAGCAGCGAGGGACAGGGAAACGCCTATAATTCACCCCTCCACTTT
many,TRBD1,TRBV5-1,TRBJ2-2,CASRRGQDGTGELFF,TGCGCCAGCAGGAGGGGACAGGATGGAACCGGGGAGCTGTTTTTT
-,-,TRBV12-3/TRBV12-4,TRBJ1-2,CASSLGRAGGYTF,TGTGCCAGCAGTTTGGGCAGGGCTGGCGGCTACACCTTC
few,TRBD2,TRBV4-2,TRBJ2-1,CASSQVDVRLAGSYNEQFF,TGTGCCAGCAGCCAAGTCGATGTAAGACTAGCTGGCTCCTACAATGAGCAGTTCTTC
many,TRBD1,TRBV4-1,TRBJ1-1,CASSGQGRQAFF,TGCGCCAGCAGCGGACAGGGGCGGCAAGCTTTCTTT
-,-,TRBV29-1,TRBJ2-6,CSVGGGRDTGANVLTF,TGCAGCGTTGGGGGGGGGCGGGATACTGGGGCCAACGTCCTGACTTTC
-,-,TRBV7-9,TRBJ2-1,CASSLNRQYEQFF,TGTGCCAGCAGCTTAAACCGACAATATGAGCAGTTCTTC
-,-,TRBV28,TRBJ2-5,CASGGLRETQYF,TGTGCCAGCGGGGGTCTTCGAGAGACCCAGTACTTC
many,-,TRBV28,TRBJ1-2,CSIRTNYGYTF,TGTTCCATCCGGACTAACTATGGCTACACCTTC
-,-,TRBV6-5,TRBJ2-5,CASSFPGDQETQYF,TGTGCCAGCAGTTTTCCAGGGGACCAAGAGACCCAGTACTTC
-,TRBD1,TRBV7-2,TRBJ1-5,CASSLPGQGARQPQHF,TGTGCCAGCAGCTTGCCGGGACAGGGGGCACGGCAGCCCCAGCATTTT
many,TRBD1,TRBV12-3/TRBV12-4,TRBJ1-1,CASSAIAGTAVMNTEAFF,TGTGCCAGCAGTGCAATAGCTGGGACAGCAGTCATGAACACTGAAGCTTTCTTT